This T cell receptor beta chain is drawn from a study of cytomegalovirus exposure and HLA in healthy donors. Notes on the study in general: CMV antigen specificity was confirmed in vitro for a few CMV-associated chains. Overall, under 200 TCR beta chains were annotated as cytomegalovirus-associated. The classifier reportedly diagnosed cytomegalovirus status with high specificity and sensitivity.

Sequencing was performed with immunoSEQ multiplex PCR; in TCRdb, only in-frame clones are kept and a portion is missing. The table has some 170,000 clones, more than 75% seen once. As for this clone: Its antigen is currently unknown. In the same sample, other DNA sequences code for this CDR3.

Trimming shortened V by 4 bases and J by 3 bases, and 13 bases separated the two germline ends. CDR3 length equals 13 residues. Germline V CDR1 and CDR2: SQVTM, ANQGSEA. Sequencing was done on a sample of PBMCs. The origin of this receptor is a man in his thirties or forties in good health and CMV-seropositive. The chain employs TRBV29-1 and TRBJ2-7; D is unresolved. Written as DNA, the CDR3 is TGCAGCGTTGGGACGTCTGGGGACTACGAGCAGTACTTC. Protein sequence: CSVGTSGDYEQYF.